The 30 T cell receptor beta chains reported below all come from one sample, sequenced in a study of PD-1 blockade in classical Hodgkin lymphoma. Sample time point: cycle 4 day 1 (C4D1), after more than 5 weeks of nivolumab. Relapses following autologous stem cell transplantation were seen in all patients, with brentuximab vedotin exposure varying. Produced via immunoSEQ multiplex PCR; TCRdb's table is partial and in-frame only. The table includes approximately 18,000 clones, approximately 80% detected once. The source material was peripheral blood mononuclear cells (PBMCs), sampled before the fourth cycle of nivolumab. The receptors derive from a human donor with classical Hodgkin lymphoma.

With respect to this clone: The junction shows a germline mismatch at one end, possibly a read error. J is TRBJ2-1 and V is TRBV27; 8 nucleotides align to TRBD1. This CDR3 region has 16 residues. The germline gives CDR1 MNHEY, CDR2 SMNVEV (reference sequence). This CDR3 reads CASSLSTGDGNNEQFF. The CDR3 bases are TGTGCCAGCAGTCTATCGACAGGGGATGGAAACAATGAGCAGTTCTTC.

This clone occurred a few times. Here the CDR3 reads CASSLGPDQPQHF. DNA of the CDR3: TGTGCCAGCAGCTTGGGTCCGGATCAGCCCCAGCATTTT. This rearrangement joins TRBV7-9 to TRBJ1-5; unclear D gene. CDR3 length: 13 amino acids. Germline assignment: CDR1 SEHNR and CDR2 FQNEAQ (reference sequence). Trimming cost V 3 bases and J 5 bases, with 8 bases left between them.

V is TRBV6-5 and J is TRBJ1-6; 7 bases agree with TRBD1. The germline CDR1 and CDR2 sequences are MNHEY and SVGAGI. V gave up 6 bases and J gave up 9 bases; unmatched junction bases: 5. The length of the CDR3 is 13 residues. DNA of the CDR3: TGTGCCAGCAGCGACAGGGACGCTTCACCCCTCCACTTT. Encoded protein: CASSDRDASPLHF.

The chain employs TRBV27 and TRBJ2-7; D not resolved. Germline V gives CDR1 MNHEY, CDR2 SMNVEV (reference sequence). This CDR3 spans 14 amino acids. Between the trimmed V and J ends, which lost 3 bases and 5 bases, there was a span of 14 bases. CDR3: CASSFPPRYDEQYF. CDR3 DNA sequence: TGTGCCAGCAGTTTTCCCCCACGTTACGACGAGCAGTACTTC.

CDR3 residues: CASSPRTDPREQYF. CDR3 DNA: TGTGCCAGCAGCCCTAGGACGGACCCCCGCGAGCAGTACTTC. The rearrangement uses TRBV11-3 and TRBJ2-7; D is undetermined. Per the germline V gene, CDR1 is SGHNT and CDR2 is YENEEA. The CDR3 extends over 14 amino acids. V was pared by 5 bases and J by 6 bases, with 17 bases between.

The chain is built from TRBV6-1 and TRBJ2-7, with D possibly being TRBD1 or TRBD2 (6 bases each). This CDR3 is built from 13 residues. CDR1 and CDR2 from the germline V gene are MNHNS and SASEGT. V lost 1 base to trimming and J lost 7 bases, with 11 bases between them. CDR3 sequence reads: CASSEGGAREQYF. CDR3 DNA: TGTGCCAGCAGTGAAGGGGGGGCTCGGGAGCAGTACTTC.

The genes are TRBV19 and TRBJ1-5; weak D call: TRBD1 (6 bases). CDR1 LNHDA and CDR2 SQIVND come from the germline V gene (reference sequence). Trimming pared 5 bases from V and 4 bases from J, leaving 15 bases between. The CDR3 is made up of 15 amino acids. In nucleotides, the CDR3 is TGTGCCAGTAGTCCCGTGGACAGCCCTAATCAGCCCCAGCATTTT. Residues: CASSPVDSPNQPQHF.

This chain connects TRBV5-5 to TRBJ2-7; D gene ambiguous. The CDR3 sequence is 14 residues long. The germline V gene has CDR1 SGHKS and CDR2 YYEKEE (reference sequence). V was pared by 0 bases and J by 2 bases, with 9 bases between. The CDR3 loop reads CASSLVHPPYEQYF. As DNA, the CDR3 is TGTGCCAGCAGCTTGGTCCATCCCCCCTACGAGCAGTACTTC.

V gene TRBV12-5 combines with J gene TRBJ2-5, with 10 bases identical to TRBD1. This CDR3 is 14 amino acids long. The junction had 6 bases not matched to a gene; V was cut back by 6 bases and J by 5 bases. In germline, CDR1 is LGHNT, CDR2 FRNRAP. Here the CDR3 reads CASGSGTGEETQYF. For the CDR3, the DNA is TGTGCTAGTGGAAGCGGGACAGGGGAGGAGACCCAGTACTTC.

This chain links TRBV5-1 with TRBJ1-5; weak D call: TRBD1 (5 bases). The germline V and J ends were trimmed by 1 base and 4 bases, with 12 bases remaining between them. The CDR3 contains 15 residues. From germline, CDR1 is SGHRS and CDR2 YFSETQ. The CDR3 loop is CASSLSGGTNQPQHF. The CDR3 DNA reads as TGCGCCAGCAGCTTGTCGGGCGGGACGAATCAGCCCCAGCATTTT. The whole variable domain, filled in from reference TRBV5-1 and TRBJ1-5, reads KAGVTQTPRYLIKTRGQQVTLSCSPISGHRSVSWYQQTPGQGLQFLFEYFSETQRNKGNFPGRFSGRQFSNSRSEMNVSTLELGDSALYLCASSLSGGTNQPQHFGDGTRLSIL.

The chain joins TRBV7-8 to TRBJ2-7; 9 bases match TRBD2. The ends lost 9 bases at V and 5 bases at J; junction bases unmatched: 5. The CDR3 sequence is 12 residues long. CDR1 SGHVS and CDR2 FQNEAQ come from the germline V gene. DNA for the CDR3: TGTGCCAGTGATAGCGGGAGCCACGAGCAGTACTTC. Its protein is CASDSGSHEQYF.

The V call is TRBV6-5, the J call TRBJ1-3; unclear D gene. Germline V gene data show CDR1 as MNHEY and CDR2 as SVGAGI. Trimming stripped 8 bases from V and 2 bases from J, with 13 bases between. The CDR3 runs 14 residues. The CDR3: CASRTFDAGNTIYF. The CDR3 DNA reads TGTGCCAGCCGTACCTTCGACGCTGGAAACACCATATATTTT.

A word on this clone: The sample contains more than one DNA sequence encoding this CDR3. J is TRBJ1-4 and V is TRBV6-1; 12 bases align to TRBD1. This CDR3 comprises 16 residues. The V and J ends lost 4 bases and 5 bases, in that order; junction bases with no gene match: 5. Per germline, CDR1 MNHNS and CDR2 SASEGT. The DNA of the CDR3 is TGTGCCAGCAGTGCCGGGACAGGGGGCGCGAATGAAAAACTGTTTTTT. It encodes CASSAGTGGANEKLFF.

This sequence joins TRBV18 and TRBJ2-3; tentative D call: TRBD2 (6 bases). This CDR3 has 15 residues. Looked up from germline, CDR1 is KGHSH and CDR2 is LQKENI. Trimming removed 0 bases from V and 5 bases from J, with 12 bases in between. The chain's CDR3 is CASSPPLRGEDTQYF. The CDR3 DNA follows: TGTGCCAGCTCACCACCCCTGCGGGGTGAAGATACGCAGTATTTT.

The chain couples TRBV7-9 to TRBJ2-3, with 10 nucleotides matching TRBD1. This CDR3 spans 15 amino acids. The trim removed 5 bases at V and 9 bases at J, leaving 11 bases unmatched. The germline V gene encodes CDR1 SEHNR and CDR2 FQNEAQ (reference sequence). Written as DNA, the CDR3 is TGTGCCAGCAGCGCGGACGGACAGGGGGTTGAAACGCAGTATTTT. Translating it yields CASSADGQGVETQYF. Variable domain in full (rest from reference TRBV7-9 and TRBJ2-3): DTGVSQNPRHKITKRGQNVTFRCDPISEHNRLYWYRQTLGQGPEFLTYFQNEAQLEKSRLLSDRFSAERPKGSFSTLEIQRTEQGDSAMYLCASSADGQGVETQYFGPGTRLTVL.

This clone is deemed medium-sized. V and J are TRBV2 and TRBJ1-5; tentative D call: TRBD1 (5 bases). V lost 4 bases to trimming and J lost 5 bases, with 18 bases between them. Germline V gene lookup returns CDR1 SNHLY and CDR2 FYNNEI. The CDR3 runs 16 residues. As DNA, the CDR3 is TGTGCCAGCAGTGGTCTTGGGACCCGGGGGGATCAGCCCCAGCATTTT. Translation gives CASSGLGTRGDQPQHF.

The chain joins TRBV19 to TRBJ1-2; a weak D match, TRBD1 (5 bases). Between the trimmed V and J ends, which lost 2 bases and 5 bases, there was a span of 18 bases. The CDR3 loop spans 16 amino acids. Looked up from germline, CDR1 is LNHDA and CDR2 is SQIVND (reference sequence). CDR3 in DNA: TGTGCCAGTAGTATAATCGGGGCAGGGTCGGAGTATGGCTACACCTTC. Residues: CASSIIGAGSEYGYTF. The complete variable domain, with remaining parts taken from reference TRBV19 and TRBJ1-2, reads DGGITQSPKYLFRKEGQNVTLSCEQNLNHDAMYWYRQDPGQGLRLIYYSQIVNDFQKGDIAEGYSVSREKKESFPLTVTSAQKNPTAFYLCASSIIGAGSEYGYTFGSGTRLTVV.

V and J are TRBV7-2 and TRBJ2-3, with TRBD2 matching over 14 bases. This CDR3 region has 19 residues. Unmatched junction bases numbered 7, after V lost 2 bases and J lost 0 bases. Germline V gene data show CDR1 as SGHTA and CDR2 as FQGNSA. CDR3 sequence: CASSLPSGTSGGSTDTQYF. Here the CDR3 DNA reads TGTGCCAGCAGCTTACCATCCGGGACTAGCGGGGGAAGCACAGATACGCAGTATTTT.

The CDR3 nucleotides are TGTGCCAGTAGGGTGGGACAGGGGGCCTACGAGCAGTACTTC. This encodes CASRVGQGAYEQYF. The gene calls are TRBV19 and TRBJ2-7, with TRBD1 identical over 11 bases. The CDR3 has 14 amino acids. The germline CDR1 and CDR2 sequences are LNHDA and SQIVND (reference sequence). With 6 bases clipped from V and 2 bases from J, the junction kept 3 bases outside the gene matches.

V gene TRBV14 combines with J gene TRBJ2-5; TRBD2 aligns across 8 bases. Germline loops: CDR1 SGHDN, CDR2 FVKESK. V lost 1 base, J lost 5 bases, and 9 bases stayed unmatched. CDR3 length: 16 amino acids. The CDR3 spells CASSQVAGRALETQYF. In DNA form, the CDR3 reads TGTGCCAGCAGCCAAGTTGCCGGGAGGGCCCTTGAGACCCAGTACTTC.

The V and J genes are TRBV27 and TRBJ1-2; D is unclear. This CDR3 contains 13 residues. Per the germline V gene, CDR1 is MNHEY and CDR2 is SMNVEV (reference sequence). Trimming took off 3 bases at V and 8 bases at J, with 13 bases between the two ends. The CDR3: CASSFWSSGGYTF. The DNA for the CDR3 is TGTGCCAGCAGTTTTTGGTCCTCCGGCGGCTACACCTTC.

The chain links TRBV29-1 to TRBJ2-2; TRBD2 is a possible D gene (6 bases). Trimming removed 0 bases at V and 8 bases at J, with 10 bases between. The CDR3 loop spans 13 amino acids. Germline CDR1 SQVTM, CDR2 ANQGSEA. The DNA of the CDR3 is TGCAGCGTTGAAGATCAAGGGAGGGGGGAGCTGTTTTTT. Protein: CSVEDQGRGELFF.

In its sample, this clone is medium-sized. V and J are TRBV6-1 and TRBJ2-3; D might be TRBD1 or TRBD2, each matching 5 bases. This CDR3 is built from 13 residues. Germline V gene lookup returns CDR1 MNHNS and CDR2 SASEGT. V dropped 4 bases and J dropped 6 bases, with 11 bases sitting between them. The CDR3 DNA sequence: TGTGCCAGCAGTGTTCGAGGGGCCGATACGCAGTATTTT. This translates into CASSVRGADTQYF.

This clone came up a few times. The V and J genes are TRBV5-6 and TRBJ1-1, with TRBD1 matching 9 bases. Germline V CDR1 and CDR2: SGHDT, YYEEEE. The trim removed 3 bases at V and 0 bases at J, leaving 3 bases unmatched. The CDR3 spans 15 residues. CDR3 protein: CASSSYRGLNTEAFF. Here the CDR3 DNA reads TGTGCCAGCAGCTCTTACAGGGGGCTGAACACTGAAGCTTTCTTT.

DNA of the CDR3: TGTGCCAGCAGTCGCAGCGTGGCCAAAAACATTCAGTACTTC. As protein: CASSRSVAKNIQYF. The rearrangement uses TRBV6-5 and TRBJ2-4; D call uncertain. CDR3 length: 14 residues. Germline CDR1 and CDR2: MNHEY and SVGAGI. V was clipped by 5 bases and J by 1 base, with 9 bases between them.

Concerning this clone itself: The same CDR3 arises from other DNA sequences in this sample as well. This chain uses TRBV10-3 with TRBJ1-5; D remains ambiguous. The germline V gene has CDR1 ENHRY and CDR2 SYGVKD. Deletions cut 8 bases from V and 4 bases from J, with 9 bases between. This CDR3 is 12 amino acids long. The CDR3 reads CAISDTNQPQHF. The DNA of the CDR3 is TGTGCCATCTCCGACACGAATCAGCCCCAGCATTTT.

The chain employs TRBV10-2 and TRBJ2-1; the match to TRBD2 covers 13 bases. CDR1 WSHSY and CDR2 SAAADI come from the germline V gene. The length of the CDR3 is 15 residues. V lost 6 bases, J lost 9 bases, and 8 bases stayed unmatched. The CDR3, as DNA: TGCGCCAGCAGCGCGACTAGCGGGAGGTGGGGTGAGCAGTTCTTC. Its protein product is CASSATSGRWGEQFF.

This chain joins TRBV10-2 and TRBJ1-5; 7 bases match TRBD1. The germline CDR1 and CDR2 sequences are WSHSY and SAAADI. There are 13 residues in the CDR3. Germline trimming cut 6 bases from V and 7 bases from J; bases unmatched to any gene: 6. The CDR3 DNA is TGCGCCAGCAGAGAGGGGGCCGGGCAGCCCCAGCATTTT. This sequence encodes CASREGAGQPQHF.

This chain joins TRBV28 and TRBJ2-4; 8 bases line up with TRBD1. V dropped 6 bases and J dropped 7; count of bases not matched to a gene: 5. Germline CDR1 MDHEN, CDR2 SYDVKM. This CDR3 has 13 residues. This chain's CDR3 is CASRAGQANIQYF. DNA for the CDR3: TGTGCCAGCAGGGCGGGACAGGCGAACATTCAGTACTTC.

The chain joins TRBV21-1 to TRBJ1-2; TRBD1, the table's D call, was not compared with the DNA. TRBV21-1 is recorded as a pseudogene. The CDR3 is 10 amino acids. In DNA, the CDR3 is TGTGCCAGCCGACAGGCCCCCTACACCTTC. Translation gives CASRQAPYTF.